At least ten counts were recorded for the clone carrying this T cell receptor beta chain. The antigen remains undetermined. This CDR3 is built from 12 residues. The V and J ends lost 0 bases and 10 bases respectively, with 10 bases between them. Germline assignment: CDR1 GTSNPN and CDR2 SVGIG (reference sequence). The sample originates from a study of early T cells in non-severe SARS-CoV-2 infection. At the level of the study: Sequenced bulk RNA came from whole blood that was unsorted, and chains were unpaired. Regarding the study as a whole: Anti-spike CD8 responses were favored in VDJdb matching, and private and CD4 specificities were missed.

A single record per CDR3 protein comes from TCRdb applying MiXCR to the 5' RACE reads. The sample records 70,000 to 95,000 distinct CDR3 sequences, roughly 15% being singletons. Material for sequencing was whole blood. The TCR was taken from an adult who was a healthcare worker with PCR-confirmed SARS-CoV-2 infection or an uninfected control (not recorded which). The V call is TRBV30, the J call TRBJ2-1, with D hard to call. The CDR3 here is CAWSVQTDEQFF. CDR3 nucleotides: TGTGCCTGGAGTGTACAGACGGACGAGCAGTTCTTC. Supplemented by reference TRBV30 and TRBJ2-1, the full variable domain reads SQTIHQWPATLVQPVGSPLSLECTVEGTSNPNLYWYRQAAGRGLQLLFYSVGIGQISSEVPQNLSASRPQDRQFILSSKKLLLSDSGFYLCAWSVQTDEQFFGPGTRLTVL.